Listed below are T cell receptor beta chains from one sample, sequenced in a study of blood T cell repertoires in COVID-19. Produced via immunoSEQ multiplex PCR; TCRdb's table is partial and in-frame only. The sample has approximately 200,000 clones, around 86% seen once. The sample consisted of PBMCs or T cells enriched from blood (not recorded which). The receptor source for this set is a woman in her thirties who had recovered from COVID-19. The CDR3 runs from the conserved cysteine through the conserved F or W. Each record gives: J gene, clone size, D gene, V gene, CDR3 length, CDR3 DNA, CDR3 protein. The D gene is left open where the match is weak. Clone size appears in some rows only: once, few, many, or a class for an expanded clone.

J: TRBJ1-6
size: .
D: .
V: TRBV3-1/TRBV3-2
length: 15
DNA: TGTGCCAGCAGCCAAGGGGGACATGGAGAGTCACCCCTCCACTTT
CDR3: CASSQGGHGESPLHF

J: TRBJ2-1
size: .
D: TRBD2
V: TRBV19
length: 15
DNA: TGTGCCAGTACCGACGGGGGACGCGGGAGGGGGGAGCAGTTCTTC
CDR3: CASTDGGRGRGEQFF

J: TRBJ1-6
size: few
D: .
V: TRBV19
length: 14
DNA: TGTGCCAGTAGTGACGATCGGAGGAATTCACCCCTCCACTTT
CDR3: CASSDDRRNSPLHF

J: TRBJ1-2
size: .
D: .
V: TRBV19
length: 19
DNA: TGTGCCAGTAAGGGCCTCTCGGGAGGCAGCCAAAATACTAACTATGGCTACACCTTC
CDR3: CASKGLSGGSQNTNYGYTF

J: TRBJ2-7
size: few
D: TRBD2
V: TRBV11-1
length: 16
DNA: TGTGCCAGCAGCTCCGTAACCGCTAGCGGGAGTCTCGAGCAGTACTTC
CDR3: CASSSVTASGSLEQYF

J: TRBJ1-2
size: .
D: TRBD1
V: TRBV7-9
length: 18
DNA: TGTGCCAGCAGCTTGGACAGGGGGCTCGACTATGGCAGGGGTGGCTACACCTTC
CDR3: CASSLDRGLDYGRGGYTF

J: TRBJ2-7
size: .
D: .
V: TRBV30
length: 11
DNA: TGTGCCTGGAGGACCTCGGAGGAGCAGTACTTC
CDR3: CAWRTSEEQYF

J: TRBJ2-2
size: .
D: .
V: TRBV3-1/TRBV3-2
length: 16
DNA: TGTGCCAGCAGCCTAAAGTCCGGGAGTTTGACCGGGGAGCTGTTTTTT
CDR3: CASSLKSGSLTGELFF

J: TRBJ1-6
size: .
D: TRBD1
V: TRBV6-5
length: 13
DNA: TGTGCCAGCAGCGCAGGGGGGAATTCACCCCTCCACTTT
CDR3: CASSAGGNSPLHF

J: TRBJ2-2
size: .
D: TRBD1
V: TRBV6-5
length: 14
DNA: TGTGCCAGCAGGGGACAGGGTCCCACCGGGGAGCTGTTTTTT
CDR3: CASRGQGPTGELFF

J: TRBJ2-1
size: few
D: .
V: TRBV6-1
length: 16
DNA: TGTGCCAGCAGTGAAGGGTGGAGCGTCGGCTACAATGAGCAGTTCTTC
CDR3: CASSEGWSVGYNEQFF

J: TRBJ2-7
size: few
D: .
V: TRBV5-1
length: 12
DNA: TGCGCCAGCAGCCAAGGGGAATACGAGCAGTACTTC
CDR3: CASSQGEYEQYF

J: TRBJ2-1
size: .
D: TRBD2
V: TRBV5-6
length: 15
DNA: TGTGCCAGCAGCTTGGTACTAGCGGGAGTAAATGAGCAGTTCTTC
CDR3: CASSLVLAGVNEQFF

J: TRBJ2-6
size: .
D: .
V: TRBV7-2
length: 18
DNA: TGTGCCAGCAGCTTATCCGGTGGCGGGTCCTCTGGGGCCAACGTCCTGACTTTC
CDR3: CASSLSGGGSSGANVLTF

J: TRBJ2-6
size: .
D: TRBD1
V: TRBV5-1
length: 20
DNA: TGCGCCAGCAGCTTTGGAAGTTGGGACAGGTTGGGATCTGGGGCCAACGTCCTGACTTTC
CDR3: CASSFGSWDRLGSGANVLTF

J: TRBJ1-2
size: .
D: TRBD1
V: TRBV2
length: 13
DNA: TGTGCCAGCAACGTACAGGGGAATGGGGGCTACACCTTC
CDR3: CASNVQGNGGYTF

J: TRBJ1-5
size: .
D: .
V: TRBV4-1
length: 15
DNA: TGCGCCAGCAGCCAAGATACAGCTTACAATCAGCCCCAGCATTTT
CDR3: CASSQDTAYNQPQHF

J: TRBJ2-7
size: .
D: TRBD1
V: TRBV19
length: 17
DNA: TGTGCCAGTAGTACGACCGGGACAGGTATCCTCTCCTACGAGCAGTACTTC
CDR3: CASSTTGTGILSYEQYF

J: TRBJ2-7
size: .
D: .
V: TRBV30
length: 14
DNA: TGTGCCTGGAGGGGGCAGGGGAGCTCCTACGAGCAGTACTTC
CDR3: CAWRGQGSSYEQYF

J: TRBJ1-2
size: .
D: .
V: TRBV28
length: 16
DNA: TGTGCCAGCTTCCCAGACGGACAGCCTATCCCCTATGGCTACACCTTC
CDR3: CASFPDGQPIPYGYTF

J: TRBJ2-1
size: .
D: TRBD2
V: TRBV5-1
length: 15
DNA: TGCGCCAGCAGCTTGACTAGCGGGAGGAACAATGAGCAGTTCTTC
CDR3: CASSLTSGRNNEQFF

J: TRBJ2-1
size: .
D: .
V: TRBV27
length: 15
DNA: TGTGCCAGCAGTTTCGCTAGGGGGTCCTACAATGAGCAGTTCTTC
CDR3: CASSFARGSYNEQFF

J: TRBJ2-5
size: .
D: TRBD2
V: TRBV29-1
length: 14
DNA: TGCAGCGTTGAGTGGCTAGCGGGAGTAGAGACCCAGTACTTC
CDR3: CSVEWLAGVETQYF

J: TRBJ2-7
size: .
D: TRBD1
V: TRBV19
length: 14
DNA: TGTGCCAGTAAATTGGGGACAGGGCCCTACGAGCAGTACTTC
CDR3: CASKLGTGPYEQYF

J: TRBJ2-1
size: .
D: TRBD2
V: TRBV14
length: 20
DNA: TGTGCCAGCAGCCAAACAATGGGACTAGCGGGAGTCCTAGATTACAATGAGCAGTTCTTC
CDR3: CASSQTMGLAGVLDYNEQFF

J: TRBJ1-5
size: .
D: TRBD1
V: TRBV5-1
length: 14
DNA: TGCGCCAGCAGCCTAGGACAGGAGAATCAGCCCCAGCATTTT
CDR3: CASSLGQENQPQHF

J: TRBJ1-5
size: .
D: .
V: TRBV19
length: 13
DNA: TGTGCCAGTACCGCCGGGGGCAATCAGCCCCAGCATTTT
CDR3: CASTAGGNQPQHF

J: TRBJ1-2
size: .
D: .
V: TRBV6-2/TRBV6-3
length: 14
DNA: TGTGCCAGCAGTTACTCGAAGACAGTCAATGGCTACACCTTC
CDR3: CASSYSKTVNGYTF

J: TRBJ1-2
size: .
D: .
V: TRBV28
length: 12
DNA: TGTGCCAGCAGTTTTATAAACTATGGCTACACCTTC
CDR3: CASSFINYGYTF

J: TRBJ2-7
size: many
D: .
V: TRBV11-2
length: 14
DNA: TGTGCCAGCAGCTTAGGAACTACAGGGTACGAGCAGTACTTC
CDR3: CASSLGTTGYEQYF

J: TRBJ2-7
size: .
D: .
V: TRBV28
length: 14
DNA: TGTGCCAGCGGTGTTGTTCGGGGGGCAAGCGAGCAGTACTTC
CDR3: CASGVVRGASEQYF

J: TRBJ1-5
size: .
D: .
V: TRBV20-1
length: 13
DNA: TGCAGTGCTAGTGGGGAGTCCAATCAGCCCCAGCATTTT
CDR3: CSASGESNQPQHF

J: TRBJ2-3
size: .
D: TRBD2
V: TRBV6-2/TRBV6-3
length: 14
DNA: TGTGCCAGCAGTCGACTAGCGGACACAGATACGCAGTATTTT
CDR3: CASSRLADTDTQYF

J: TRBJ2-7
size: .
D: TRBD1
V: TRBV27
length: 15
DNA: TGTGCCAGCAGACTCACCGGGACAGGGTCCCCCGAGCAGTACTTC
CDR3: CASRLTGTGSPEQYF

J: TRBJ1-5
size: .
D: TRBD1
V: TRBV6-6
length: 14
DNA: TGTGCCAGCAGCATAACAGGGGGCGGACAGCCCCAGCATTTT
CDR3: CASSITGGGQPQHF

J: TRBJ2-7
size: .
D: TRBD1
V: TRBV20-1
length: 11
DNA: TGCAGTGCTAGACACAGGGGCGAGCAGTACTTC
CDR3: CSARHRGEQYF

J: TRBJ2-1
size: .
D: .
V: TRBV4-2
length: 15
DNA: TGTGCCAGCAGCCAAGAGGGCAGGGGTGGGAATGAGCAGTTCTTC
CDR3: CASSQEGRGGNEQFF

J: TRBJ1-1
size: .
D: .
V: TRBV7-9
length: 15
DNA: TGTGCCAGCAGCTTAGGGGGCGGGGCAATTTCTGAAGCTTTCTTT
CDR3: CASSLGGGAISEAFF

J: TRBJ2-1
size: .
D: TRBD2
V: TRBV15
length: 16
DNA: TGTGCCACCAGCAGAGGACTAGCGGGAGCGGGGAATGAGCAGTTCTTC
CDR3: CATSRGLAGAGNEQFF

J: TRBJ1-1
size: .
D: .
V: TRBV6-2/TRBV6-3
length: 12
DNA: TGTGCCAGCAGTTACCCAGCCCAGGGAGCTTTCTTT
CDR3: CASSYPAQGAFF

J: TRBJ1-2
size: .
D: .
V: TRBV11-2
length: 12
DNA: TGTGCCAGCAGCCCCCTGGGGGCTGGCTACACCTTC
CDR3: CASSPLGAGYTF

J: TRBJ1-2
size: .
D: .
V: TRBV18
length: 12
DNA: TGTGCCAGCTCATCAAGGGAGATCGGCTACACCTTC
CDR3: CASSSREIGYTF

J: TRBJ1-1
size: .
D: TRBD1
V: TRBV20-1
length: 11
DNA: TGCAGTGCTAGGGACAGGGCGATGACTTTCTTT
CDR3: CSARDRAMTFF

J: TRBJ2-1
size: .
D: TRBD2
V: TRBV9
length: 15
DNA: TGTGCCAGCAGCGTATCCCTTAGCGGGTTCAATGAGCAGTTCTTC
CDR3: CASSVSLSGFNEQFF

J: TRBJ2-3
size: .
D: TRBD2
V: TRBV11-2
length: 16
DNA: TGTGCCAGCAGCTTCACTGGTGGACTAGCTGCAGATACGCAGTATTTT
CDR3: CASSFTGGLAADTQYF

J: TRBJ2-7
size: .
D: .
V: TRBV20-1
length: 13
DNA: TGCAGTGCTAGTTCGGGGGACCTCTACGAGCAGTACTTC
CDR3: CSASSGDLYEQYF

J: TRBJ1-1
size: .
D: .
V: TRBV19
length: 14
DNA: TGTGCCAGTAGTACCCCGAGATCCGGGACTGAAGCTTTCTTT
CDR3: CASSTPRSGTEAFF

J: TRBJ1-4
size: few
D: .
V: TRBV29-1
length: 13
DNA: TGCAGCGTCTCAGGGGCGTTTAATGAAAAACTGTTTTTT
CDR3: CSVSGAFNEKLFF

J: TRBJ1-3
size: once
D: .
V: TRBV28
length: 14
DNA: TGTGCCAGCACCTCAGGAGGGGTTGGAAACACCATATATTTT
CDR3: CASTSGGVGNTIYF

J: TRBJ2-7
size: .
D: TRBD2
V: TRBV24-1
length: 17
DNA: TGTGCCACCAGTGGTCCCCACTCTAGCGGGAGTTTCTACGAGCAGTACTTC
CDR3: CATSGPHSSGSFYEQYF

J: TRBJ2-7
size: .
D: TRBD1
V: TRBV6-2/TRBV6-3
length: 15
DNA: TGTGCCAGCAGTTACTCCCGGACAGGGAACTACGAGCAGTACTTC
CDR3: CASSYSRTGNYEQYF

J: TRBJ2-3
size: .
D: .
V: TRBV7-2
length: 16
DNA: TGTGCCAGCAGTTCCTACCTTACAGCCTTCACAGATACGCAGTATTTT
CDR3: CASSSYLTAFTDTQYF

J: TRBJ2-5
size: .
D: .
V: TRBV2
length: 14
DNA: TGTGCCAGCAGTGACCAGCGGGCGGGGGAGACCCAGTACTTC
CDR3: CASSDQRAGETQYF

J: TRBJ2-3
size: .
D: .
V: TRBV7-3
length: 15
DNA: TGTGCCAGCGGTCTATCTAGCGACCGCACAGATACGCAGTATTTT
CDR3: CASGLSSDRTDTQYF